Listed below are T cell receptor beta chains from one sample, sequenced in a study of cytomegalovirus exposure and HLA in healthy donors. Sequenced by immunoSEQ multiplex PCR; TCRdb stores in-frame clones only, minus some. This sample carries roughly 71,000 clones, around 70% of them seen once, and the ten largest clones take roughly 10%. Sequenced input: PBMCs. These receptors were obtained from a human donor in good health. Each CDR3 is given with its conserved first and last residue. Each record gives: D gene, V gene, J gene, CDR3 length, clone size, CDR3 protein, CDR3 DNA. D genes are given only for firm matches. Expanded clones get a size class; other rows say once, few or many, or leave the size out.

-	TRBV28	TRBJ2-1	17	-	CASTSRAKGVSYNEQFF	TGTGCCAGCACATCTCGGGCCAAGGGAGTCTCCTACAATGAGCAGTTCTTC
TRBD1	TRBV30	TRBJ1-2	14	-	CAWSSTGSNYGYTF	TGTGCCTGGAGCTCGACAGGGAGTAACTATGGCTACACCTTC
TRBD1	TRBV5-1	TRBJ1-1	15	once	CASSLGTGGKTEAFF	TGCGCCAGCAGCTTGGGGACAGGGGGGAAGACTGAAGCTTTCTTT
TRBD2	TRBV4-2	TRBJ2-3	16	few	CASSQEASGGVDTQYF	TGTGCCAGCAGCCAAGAGGCTAGCGGGGGAGTAGATACGCAGTATTTT
TRBD1	TRBV5-1	TRBJ2-3	15	-	CASSPRDRVTDTQYF	TGCGCCAGCAGCCCCCGGGACAGGGTCACAGATACGCAGTATTTT
TRBD2	TRBV6-1	TRBJ2-1	14	-	CASSNPSGSSEQFF	TGTGCCAGCAGCAACCCGAGCGGGAGCAGTGAGCAGTTCTTC
-	TRBV4-1	TRBJ1-5	15	-	CASSLEAGADQPQHF	TGCGCCAGCAGCCTAGAGGCGGGGGCTGATCAGCCCCAGCATTTT
-	TRBV6-5	TRBJ1-5	13	-	CASSPQGNQPQHF	TGTGCCAGCAGTCCACAGGGAAATCAGCCCCAGCATTTT
-	TRBV6-5	TRBJ1-1	16	few	CASSYSGQIMNTEAFF	TGTGCCAGCAGTTACTCGGGACAAATAATGAACACTGAAGCTTTCTTT
-	TRBV7-8	TRBJ1-1	15	-	CASSHVLGVGTEAFF	TGTGCCAGCAGCCATGTTTTAGGGGTCGGCACTGAAGCTTTCTTT
TRBD1	TRBV9	TRBJ1-6	15	-	CASSVAAGTGSPLHF	TGTGCCAGCAGCGTAGCCGCGGGGACAGGGTCACCCCTCCACTTT
TRBD2	TRBV25-1	TRBJ2-1	16	-	CASSESGSGRFNEQFF	TGTGCCAGCAGTGAATCGGGTAGCGGGAGGTTCAATGAGCAGTTCTTC
TRBD2	TRBV5-6	TRBJ2-1	16	-	CASRHLAGASGNEQFF	TGTGCCAGCAGGCACCTAGCGGGGGCGTCGGGCAATGAGCAGTTCTTC
-	TRBV10-3	TRBJ2-3	14	few	CAIKQQFSTDTQYF	TGTGCCATCAAACAACAGTTTAGCACAGATACGCAGTATTTT
-	TRBV4-1	TRBJ1-2	19	-	CASSQEGWQGRTNNYGYTF	TGCGCCAGCAGCCAAGAAGGTTGGCAGGGTCGGACAAATAACTATGGCTACACCTTC
-	TRBV6-5	TRBJ2-7	12	few	CASRDRHYEQYF	TGTGCCAGCAGGGACAGACACTACGAGCAGTACTTC
-	TRBV7-9	TRBJ2-2	11	few	CASGSTGELFF	TGTGCCAGCGGGAGCACCGGGGAGCTGTTTTTT
-	TRBV6-1	TRBJ2-2	14	medium-sized	CATGRGADTGELFF	TGTGCCACCGGCCGGGGGGCGGACACCGGGGAGCTGTTTTTT
TRBD1	TRBV28	TRBJ2-7	14	few	CASSPDRAFYEQYF	TGTGCCAGCAGCCCTGACAGGGCCTTCTACGAGCAGTACTTC
-	TRBV7-9	TRBJ2-5	15	-	CASRRTSGLQETQYF	TGTGCCAGCAGACGTACCAGCGGCCTACAAGAGACCCAGTACTTC
-	TRBV9	TRBJ1-3	16	-	CASSVGGGDSGNTIYF	TGTGCCAGCAGCGTAGGCGGAGGGGACTCTGGAAACACCATATATTTT
TRBD1	TRBV5-1	TRBJ1-2	15	-	CASSSTGGARYGYTF	TGCGCCAGCAGCTCTACAGGGGGCGCGAGATATGGCTACACCTTC
-	TRBV6-5	TRBJ2-1	14	-	CASSPPGSDNEQFF	TGTGCCAGCAGTCCACCCGGGTCTGACAATGAGCAGTTCTTC
TRBD2	TRBV30	TRBJ2-5	13	once	CAWSLAGRETQYF	TGTGCCTGGAGCCTAGCGGGACGAGAGACCCAGTACTTC
TRBD1	TRBV25-1	TRBJ1-1	14	few	CASGSQGKYTEAFF	TGTGCCAGCGGATCACAGGGGAAGTACACTGAAGCTTTCTTT
-	TRBV28	TRBJ2-7	14	-	CASTGSNGPYEQYF	TGTGCCAGCACCGGGAGCAACGGGCCCTACGAGCAGTACTTC
-	TRBV7-2	TRBJ1-5	15	-	CASSPEGGRNQPQHF	TGTGCCAGCAGCCCCGAGGGGGGGCGGAATCAGCCCCAGCATTTT
-	TRBV9	TRBJ2-7	13	few	CASSAYSRSEQYF	TGTGCCAGCAGCGCTTACAGCAGGTCGGAGCAGTACTTC
TRBD2	TRBV7-9	TRBJ2-7	16	few	CASSPYFAGDFYEQYF	TGTGCCAGCAGTCCCTACTTCGCGGGAGATTTCTACGAGCAGTACTTC
-	TRBV6-4	TRBJ2-2	15	medium-sized	CASSDSERNTGELFF	TGTGCCAGCAGTGACTCGGAGCGGAACACCGGGGAGCTGTTTTTT
TRBD1	TRBV19	TRBJ1-1	13	-	CASSIGQGAEAFF	TGTGCCAGTAGTATCGGACAGGGGGCAGAAGCTTTCTTT
-	TRBV9	TRBJ2-1	12	-	CASSVDSNEQFF	TGTGCCAGCAGCGTGGACAGCAATGAGCAGTTCTTC
TRBD1	TRBV27	TRBJ1-1	17	-	CASSLAGQGSGRGRAFF	TGTGCCAGCAGTTTGGCGGGACAGGGGTCCGGCCGAGGAAGAGCTTTCTTT
TRBD1	TRBV19	TRBJ1-1	14	few	CASSPTGGNTEAFF	TGTGCCAGTAGTCCGACAGGGGGCAACACTGAAGCTTTCTTT
-	TRBV5-1	TRBJ1-2	14	-	CASSLLSDSGGYTF	TGCGCCAGCAGCTTGTTAAGTGACAGTGGAGGCTACACCTTC
TRBD2	TRBV5-1	TRBJ2-1	19	-	CASSPPFGGSGSVYNEQFF	TGCGCCAGCAGCCCCCCGTTCGGGGGGAGCGGGAGTGTATACAATGAGCAGTTCTTC
-	TRBV27	TRBJ2-5	15	once	CASSWRGSSKETQYF	TGTGCCAGCAGTTGGAGGGGCAGTTCCAAAGAGACCCAGTACTTC
-	TRBV18	TRBJ1-4	14	-	CASSPGEVGEKLFF	TGTGCCAGCTCACCGGGGGAGGTCGGAGAAAAACTGTTTTTT
TRBD1	TRBV13	TRBJ2-1	16	-	CASSLEGTGLVSEQFF	TGTGCCAGCAGCTTAGAAGGGACAGGGTTGGTTAGTGAGCAGTTCTTC
TRBD1	TRBV18	TRBJ1-1	14	-	CASSLDRGLTEAFF	TGTGCCAGCTCCCTGGACAGGGGGCTCACTGAAGCTTTCTTT
TRBD2	TRBV6-4	TRBJ2-1	15	-	CASSDGAGEYNEQFF	TGTGCCAGCAGTGACGGAGCGGGAGAGTACAATGAGCAGTTCTTC
-	TRBV5-1	TRBJ1-1	13	once	CASRPRVNTEAFF	TGCGCCAGCAGGCCCAGGGTTAACACTGAAGCTTTCTTT
-	TRBV30	TRBJ1-5	13	-	CAWSAHPGQPQHF	TGTGCCTGGAGCGCCCACCCCGGTCAGCCCCAGCATTTT
TRBD1	TRBV7-6	TRBJ1-1	13	-	CASSSDRGTEAFF	TGTGCCAGCAGTTCCGACAGGGGTACTGAAGCTTTCTTT
TRBD1	TRBV2	TRBJ1-1	14	few	CASNIGTGNTEAFF	TGTGCCAGCAATATTGGGACAGGGAACACTGAAGCTTTCTTT
TRBD1	TRBV15	TRBJ1-1	17	-	CATSSRLRGLMNTEAFF	TGTGCCACCAGCAGTCGCCTCAGGGGGCTCATGAACACTGAAGCTTTCTTT
-	TRBV13	TRBJ1-1	13	-	CASLGAGGTEAFF	TGTGCCAGCCTTGGGGCCGGCGGCACTGAAGCTTTCTTT
TRBD2	TRBV25-1	TRBJ2-7	15	-	CASSEGLAATYEQYF	TGTGCCAGCAGTGAAGGGCTAGCGGCCACCTACGAGCAGTACTTC
-	TRBV30	TRBJ1-4	12	-	CAWSHPGGKLFF	TGTGCCTGGAGTCACCCCGGGGGAAAACTGTTTTTT
-	TRBV29-1	TRBJ1-4	14	once	CSAREIATNEKLFF	TGCAGCGCCCGGGAGATTGCAACTAATGAAAAACTGTTTTTT
-	TRBV19	TRBJ1-4	22	-	CASSIEVRMGPALEGTNEKLFF	TGTGCCAGTAGTATAGAAGTACGGATGGGGCCGGCCTTGGAGGGGACTAATGAAAAACTGTTTTTT
-	TRBV6-5	TRBJ1-4	14	-	CASSLDSSNEKLFF	TGTGCCAGCAGTCTGGACAGCAGTAATGAAAAACTGTTTTTT